Listed here are 27 T cell receptor beta chains from one sample, sequenced in a study of T cells in Graves' hyperthyroidism and ophthalmopathy. From RNA transcripts, TCR beta CDR3 regions were amplified. RT-PCR in the first round (using the HTBI primer set) targeted the TCR CDR3. TCRdb re-derived calls from the multiplex PCR reads in MiXCR, one entry per CDR3 protein. The repertoire holds approximately 100,000 distinct CDR3 sequences, with about 40% as singletons. The sequencing sample was made of peripheral blood or thyroid tissue (not recorded which). The receptors shown here come from a woman in her 30s with Graves' hyperthyroidism.

This clonotype was seen many times. This rearrangement joins TRBV25-1 to TRBJ1-6; D is possibly TRBD1 (5 bases). The length of the CDR3 is 16 residues. Trimming removed 7 bases from V and 0 bases from J, with 13 bases in between. In germline, CDR1 is MGHDK, CDR2 SYGVNS. The CDR3 nucleotides are TGTGCCAGCACACGAGGGGAGAGCTCCTATAATTCACCCCTCCACTTT. Protein product: CASTRGESSYNSPLHF.

The CDR3 loop is CASSPRDRGPQGYEQYF. In nucleotides, the CDR3 is TGTGCCAGCAGTCCCCGGGACAGGGGTCCCCAAGGCTACGAGCAGTACTTC. The J gene is TRBJ2-7, the V gene TRBV6-5; TRBD1 aligns across 10 bases. The CDR3 contains 17 residues. Trimming took 5 bases from V and 3 from J; bases not matched to a gene: 13. CDR1 is MNHEY, CDR2 SVGAGI, per germline.

J is TRBJ1-4 and V is TRBV2; 8 bases are a match to TRBD1. CDR1 is SNHLY, CDR2 FYNNEI, per germline. The junction had 6 bases not matched to a gene; V was cut back by 10 bases and J by 5 bases. There are 13 residues in the CDR3. CDR3 sequence reads: CATAGTGNEKLFF. CDR3 nucleotide sequence: TGTGCCACCGCCGGGACAGGCAATGAAAAACTGTTTTTT.

The chain employs TRBV9 and TRBJ2-5, with TRBD2 as a possible D gene (7 bases). Germline V gene data show CDR1 as SGDLS and CDR2 as YYNGEE. There are 17 residues in the CDR3. Between the trimmed V and J ends, which lost 4 bases and 0 bases, there was a span of 19 bases. CDR3 residues: CASSSMGGAVYQETQYF. The CDR3 coding sequence is TGTGCCAGCAGCTCAATGGGGGGGGCGGTGTACCAAGAGACCCAGTACTTC.

This clonotype was found many times. V gene TRBV6-5 combines with J gene TRBJ2-7; D unresolved. V was pared by 7 bases and J by 3 bases, with 7 bases between. This CDR3 has 11 residues. The germline V gene has CDR1 MNHEY and CDR2 SVGAGI. This CDR3 reads CASMGDYEQYF. Here the CDR3 DNA reads TGTGCCAGCATGGGCGACTACGAGCAGTACTTC.

V gene TRBV20-1 combines with J gene TRBJ2-5; 10 nucleotides agree with TRBD1. This CDR3 is built from 13 residues. CDR1 is DFQATT, CDR2 SNEGSKA, per germline (reference sequence). V was pared by 6 bases and J by 4 bases, with 5 bases of the junction left unmatched. This CDR3 reads CSAWDRGGETQYF. The CDR3 region has the DNA TGCAGTGCGTGGGACAGGGGAGGAGAGACCCAGTACTTC.

The chain has TRBV7-6 and TRBJ2-1; 8 bases line up with TRBD1. Germline CDR1 is SGHVS and CDR2 is FNYEAQ. Trimming removed 3 bases from V and 0 bases from J; junction bases left unmatched: 19. This CDR3 spans 21 amino acids. The CDR3 is CASSFVTGDIGGSSSYNEQFF. As DNA, the CDR3 is TGTGCCAGCAGCTTTGTGACAGGGGATATAGGGGGTTCTAGCTCCTACAATGAGCAGTTCTTC.

This clonotype appeared many times. The chain links TRBV7-9 to TRBJ1-1; 7 bases map to TRBD1. Trimming took 3 bases from V and 1 from J; bases not matched to a gene: 2. The CDR3 totals 14 residues. Germline CDR1 and CDR2: SEHNR and FQNEAQ (reference sequence). The CDR3 DNA reads TGTGCCAGCAGCTTCACAGGGGAGAACACTGAAGCTTTCTTT. It encodes CASSFTGENTEAFF.

This clonotype has a count of ten or more. The chain has TRBV6-1 and TRBJ1-1; the match to TRBD1 covers 9 bases. CDR1 is MNHNS and CDR2 is SASEGT in the germline V gene. The V segment lost 8 bases and the J segment 7 bases; nucleotides outside the gene matches: 11. CDR3 length: 14 residues. The CDR3 loop is CASYYRGRWGEAFF. CDR3 coding DNA: TGTGCCAGCTATTACAGGGGGCGATGGGGTGAAGCTTTCTTT.

This clonotype occurred many times. The J gene is TRBJ2-7, the V gene TRBV7-2; 7 bases map to TRBD2. CDR1 and CDR2 from the germline V gene are SGHTA and FQGNSA. The CDR3 consists of 14 residues. V lost 8 bases and J lost 6; bases outside the gene matches: 13. CDR3 in amino acids: CASRSGGGSGEQYF. The CDR3 nucleotides read TGTGCCAGCCGATCGGGGGGAGGGTCGGGCGAGCAGTACTTC.

In its sample, this clonotype was seen a few times. V and J are TRBV7-9 and TRBJ1-1; TRBD1 aligns across 8 bases. CDR1 is SEHNR and CDR2 is FQNEAQ in the germline V gene (reference sequence). This CDR3 region has 14 residues. The junction had 9 bases not matched to a gene; V was cut back by 5 bases and J by 7 bases. The CDR3 here is CASSPPPGQVEAFF. CDR3 coding DNA: TGTGCCAGCAGCCCCCCCCCGGGACAGGTTGAAGCTTTCTTT.

This clonotype was seen at least ten times. The genes are TRBV7-9 and TRBJ1-4; unclear D gene. Germline CDR1 is SEHNR and CDR2 is FQNEAQ (reference sequence). The germline V and J ends were trimmed by 5 bases and 0 bases, with 7 bases remaining between them. The CDR3 covers 14 residues. The CDR3 DNA reads TGTGCCAGCAGCCCGGGAGCAACTAATGAAAAACTGTTTTTT. Amino acids: CASSPGATNEKLFF.

The chain has TRBV27 and TRBJ1-4, with D uncertain. CDR3 length: 15 amino acids. Per the germline V gene, CDR1 is MNHEY and CDR2 is SMNVEV (reference sequence). Trimming removed 8 bases from V and 6 bases from J, with 19 bases in between. CDR3 sequence: CASDWGTGLDEKLFF. CDR3 coding DNA: TGTGCCAGCGATTGGGGTACGGGCTTGGATGAAAAACTGTTTTTT.

This rearrangement joins TRBV7-3 to TRBJ1-4; D perhaps matches TRBD1 (5 bases). The CDR3 has 16 amino acids. Germline V gene lookup returns CDR1 SGHTA and CDR2 FQGTGA. V shed 4 bases and J shed 4 bases, with 16 bases lying between them. The CDR3 nucleotides are TGTGCCAGCAGCTCATCTCAGGGAAGCCTTAATGAAAAACTGTTTTTT. Protein product: CASSSSQGSLNEKLFF.

V usage is TRBV20-1 and J usage is TRBJ2-5, with D maybe TRBD1 (5 bases). The DNA end favors TRBJ2-1, so the J call may be wrong. The germline gives CDR1 DFQATT, CDR2 SNEGSKA (reference sequence). This CDR3 contains 14 residues. CDR3 sequence: CSARDRWGQETQFF. The CDR3 region has the DNA TGCAGTGCTAGAGATCGCTGGGGCCAAGAGACCCAGTTCTTC.

The rearrangement joins TRBV15 to TRBJ2-7; 9 bases are shared with TRBD2. The CDR3 contains 16 residues. In germline, CDR1 is LNHNV, CDR2 YYDKDF (reference sequence). The trim removed 5 bases at V and 2 bases at J, leaving 10 bases unmatched. CDR3 loop: CATSAPGLAATYEQYF. CDR3 DNA sequence: TGTGCCACCAGCGCCCCGGGACTAGCTGCAACCTACGAGCAGTACTTC.

In its sample, this clonotype was seen many times. The V gene is TRBV6-5, the J gene TRBJ1-2; 12 nucleotides align to TRBD1. This CDR3 spans 16 amino acids. V lost 0 bases to trimming and J lost 7 bases; unmatched junction nucleotides: 6. Germline CDR1 reads MNHEY; CDR2 reads SVGAGI. The CDR3 reads CASSYSQGQGAFGYTF. The CDR3 bases are TGTGCCAGCAGTTACTCGCAGGGACAGGGGGCGTTTGGCTACACCTTC.

Comment on this clonotype: Because the CDR3 is missing its conserved closing phenylalanine or tryptophan, this is likely a read error. The chain uses TRBV20-1 and TRBJ1-1; 7 positions agree with TRBD1. V shed 6 bases, J shed 4 bases, and the junction held 8 bases outside the gene matches. The CDR3 is made up of 13 amino acids. From germline, CDR1 is DFQATT and CDR2 SNEGSKA (reference sequence). The CDR3 sequence is CSALDAGGTEAFL. The DNA for the CDR3 is TGCAGTGCGCTCGACGCAGGGGGCACTGAAGCTTTCCTT.

This clonotype was found many times. The gene calls are TRBV6-2 or TRBV6-3 and TRBJ2-7; D is uncertain. CDR1 is MNHEY, CDR2 SVGEGT, per germline. Trimming shortened V by 7 bases and J by 0 bases, and 10 bases separated the two germline ends. The CDR3 length is 13 residues. The CDR3 is CASKAASSYEQYF. The CDR3 DNA reads as TGTGCCAGCAAAGCAGCCAGCTCCTACGAGCAGTACTTC.

This clonotype was picked up many times. CDR3 residues: CASSEGWTDTQYF. The CDR3 nucleotides are TGTGCCAGCAGTGAAGGTTGGACAGATACGCAGTATTTT. V gene TRBV2 combines with J gene TRBJ2-3; D not certain. Trimming took off 1 base at V and 3 bases at J, with 5 bases between the two ends. The CDR3 is 13 residues long. Germline V gene sequence: CDR1 SNHLY, CDR2 FYNNEI. Supplemented by reference TRBV2 and TRBJ2-3, the full variable domain reads EPEVTQTPSHQVTQMGQEVILRCVPISNHLYFYWYRQILGQKVEFLVSFYNNEISEKSEIFDDQFSVERPDGSNFTLKIRSTKLEDSAMYFCASSEGWTDTQYFGPGTRLTVL.

On this clonotype: In this CDR3 the conserved last residue, phenylalanine or tryptophan, is missing, so a read error is likely. V and J are TRBV28 and TRBJ1-5, with D perhaps TRBD1 (6 bases). Trimming left V 5 bases short and J 5 bases short, with 22 bases between. This CDR3 spans 17 amino acids. Per the germline V gene, CDR1 is MDHEN and CDR2 is SYDVKM. CDR3 in DNA: TGTGCCAGCAGTCTAAGGTTGAGCAGGGGTATGTATCAGCCCCAGCATCTT. This encodes CASSLRLSRGMYQPQHL.

This clonotype was found many times. One end of the junction does not line up with germline, which may come from a read error. The V gene is TRBV28, the J gene TRBJ1-2; 7 positions agree with TRBD1. This CDR3 has 15 amino acids. Germline V gene data show CDR1 as MDHEN and CDR2 as SYDVKM. CDR3 DNA sequence: TGTGCCAGCACCCTAACCCGACAGGGTGTGTATGGCCACACCTTC. Translation: CASTLTRQGVYGHTF.

This chain uses TRBV15 with TRBJ1-5; the D is unclear. This CDR3 contains 15 residues. V lost 3 bases, J lost 0 bases, and 9 bases lay in between. The germline CDR1 and CDR2 sequences are LNHNV and YYDKDF (reference sequence). CDR3 sequence reads: CATSSRGGSNQPQHF. The CDR3 nucleotides read TGTGCCACCAGCAGCCGCGGTGGTAGCAATCAGCCCCAGCATTTT.

J is TRBJ1-1 and V is TRBV7-2; 7 bases map to TRBD1. V shed 2 bases, J shed 4 bases, and the junction held 4 bases outside the gene matches. Germline CDR1 SGHTA, CDR2 FQGNSA. The CDR3 contains 14 residues. The chain's CDR3 is CASSLSPGGTEAFF. The CDR3 nucleotides are TGTGCCAGCAGCTTATCTCCAGGGGGCACTGAAGCTTTCTTT.

This clonotype was counted only a few times. V and J are TRBV2 and TRBJ2-7, with D perhaps TRBD1 (5 bases). This CDR3 contains 12 residues. The germline V gene has CDR1 SNHLY and CDR2 FYNNEI. V lost 6 bases and J 4 bases, leaving 10 bases between the germline ends. The CDR3 DNA reads as TGTGCCAGCAGCCACAGGTCTTACGAGCAGTACTTC. This gives the protein CASSHRSYEQYF.

At least ten counts were recorded for this clonotype. This chain connects TRBV16 to TRBJ1-2, with unresolved D. Germline values: CDR1 KGHSY, CDR2 FQNENV. Trimming pared 3 bases from V and 6 bases from J, leaving 11 bases between. The CDR3 totals 13 residues. The CDR3 DNA is TGTGCCAGCAGCCACGGGGAATATCATGGCTACACCTTC. This codes for CASSHGEYHGYTF. Combining the CDR3 with reference TRBV16 and TRBJ1-2 gives the whole variable domain GEEVAQTPKHLVRGEGQKAKLYCAPIKGHSYVFWYQQVLKNEFKFLISFQNENVFDETGMPKERFSAKCLPNSPCSLEIQATKLEDSAVYFCASSHGEYHGYTFGSGTRLTVV.

Points on this clonotype: A read error may account for a junction end that differs from germline. J is TRBJ1-1 and V is TRBV9, with 7 bases identical to TRBD1. Germline V gene lookup returns CDR1 SGDLS and CDR2 YYNGEE. The CDR3 sequence is 15 residues long. The CDR3 nucleotides read TGTGTCAGCAGCGTGGGAGGGGGCGTTAACACTGAAGCTCTCTTT. It translates to CVSSVGGGVNTEALF.